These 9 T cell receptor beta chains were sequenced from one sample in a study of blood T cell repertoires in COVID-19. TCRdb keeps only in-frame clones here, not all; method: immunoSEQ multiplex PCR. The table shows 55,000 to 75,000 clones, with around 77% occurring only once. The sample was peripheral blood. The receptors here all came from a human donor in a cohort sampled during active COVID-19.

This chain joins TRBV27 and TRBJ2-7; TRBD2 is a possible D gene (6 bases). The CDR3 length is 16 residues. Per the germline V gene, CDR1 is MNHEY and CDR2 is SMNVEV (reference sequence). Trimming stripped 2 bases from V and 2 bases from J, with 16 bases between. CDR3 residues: CASSLEGGRPAYEQYF. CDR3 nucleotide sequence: TGTGCCAGCAGTTTAGAGGGAGGAAGGCCGGCCTACGAGCAGTACTTC.

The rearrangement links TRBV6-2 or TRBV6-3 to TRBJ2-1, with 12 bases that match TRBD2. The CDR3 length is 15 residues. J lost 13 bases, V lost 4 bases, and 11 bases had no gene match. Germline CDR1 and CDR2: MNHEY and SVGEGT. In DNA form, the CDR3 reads TGTGCCAGCAGTTCCCCCGGGCTAGCGGGAGGGCCCCAGTTCTTC. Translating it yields CASSSPGLAGGPQFF.

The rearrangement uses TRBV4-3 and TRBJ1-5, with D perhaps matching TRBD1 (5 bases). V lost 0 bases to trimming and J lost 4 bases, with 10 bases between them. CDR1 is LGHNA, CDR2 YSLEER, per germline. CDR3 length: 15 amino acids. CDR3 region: CASSQEGRVNQPQHF. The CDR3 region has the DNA TGCGCCAGCAGCCAAGAAGGCAGGGTAAATCAGCCCCAGCATTTT.

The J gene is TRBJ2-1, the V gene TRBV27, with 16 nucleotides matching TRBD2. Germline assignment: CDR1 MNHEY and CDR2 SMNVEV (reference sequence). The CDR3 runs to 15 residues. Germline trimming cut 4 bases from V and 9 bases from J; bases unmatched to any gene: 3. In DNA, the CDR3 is TGTGCCAGCAGTTCCGGGACTAGCGGGAGGGGTGAGCAGTTCTTC. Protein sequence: CASSSGTSGRGEQFF.

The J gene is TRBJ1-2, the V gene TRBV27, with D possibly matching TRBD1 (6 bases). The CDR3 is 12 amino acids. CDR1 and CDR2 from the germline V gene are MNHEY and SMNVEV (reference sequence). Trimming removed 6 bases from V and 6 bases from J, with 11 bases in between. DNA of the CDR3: TGTGCCAGCAGCCTAAAGGGGGATGGCTACACCTTC. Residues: CASSLKGDGYTF.

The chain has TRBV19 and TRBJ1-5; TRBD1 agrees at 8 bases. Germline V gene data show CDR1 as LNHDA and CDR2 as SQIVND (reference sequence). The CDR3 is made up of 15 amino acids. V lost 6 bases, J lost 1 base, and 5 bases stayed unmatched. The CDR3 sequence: CASRQGANSNQPQHF. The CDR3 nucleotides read TGTGCCAGTAGGCAGGGGGCTAACAGCAATCAGCCCCAGCATTTT.

The CDR3 DNA reads as TGTGCCAGCAGAAAACTGGACAGTCCAAATGAGCAGTTCTTC. It yields the protein CASRKLDSPNEQFF. The chain joins TRBV6-5 to TRBJ2-1; the D gene is possibly TRBD1 (6 bases). The germline gives CDR1 MNHEY, CDR2 SVGAGI. There are 14 residues in the CDR3. Deletions cut 6 bases from V and 7 bases from J, with 16 bases between.

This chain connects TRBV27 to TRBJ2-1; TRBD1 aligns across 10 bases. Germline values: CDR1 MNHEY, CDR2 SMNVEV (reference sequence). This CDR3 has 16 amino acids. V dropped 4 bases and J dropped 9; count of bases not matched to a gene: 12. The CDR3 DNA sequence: TGTGCCAGCAGTTACAACCGGGACAGGGGAGGGGGTGAGCAGTTCTTC. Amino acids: CASSYNRDRGGGEQFF.

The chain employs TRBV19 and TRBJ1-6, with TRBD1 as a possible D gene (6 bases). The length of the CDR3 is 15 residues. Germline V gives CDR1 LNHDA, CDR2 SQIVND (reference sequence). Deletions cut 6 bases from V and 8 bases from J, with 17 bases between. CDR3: CASRPGTLYDSPLHF. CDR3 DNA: TGTGCCAGTAGGCCGGGGACACTTTATGATTCACCCCTCCACTTT.